The rows below give T cell receptor beta chains drawn from one sample of a study of CD4 T cells in relation to SARS-CoV-2 and coronaviruses. Sequencing was performed with immunoSEQ multiplex PCR; in TCRdb, only in-frame clones are kept and a portion is missing. The sample includes 20,000 to 25,000 clones, less than 75% of them seen just once. The antigens of these receptors remain unknown. The sample taken for sequencing was CD4+ T cells from PBMCs, cultured in vitro. Receptors were obtained from a human donor in good health. The CDR3 runs from the conserved cysteine through the conserved F or W. D genes are given only for firm matches. Size tells how often a clone was seen (once, few, many) or the class of an expanded clone, and some rows leave it out.

D	size	J	V	CDR3
-	-	TRBJ1-2	TRBV6-1	CASSEAGLGSNYGYTF
-	-	TRBJ1-2	TRBV7-2	CASSLGQGREGGGGYTF
TRBD2	once	TRBJ2-1	TRBV7-2	CASSYSGGLFDEQFF
TRBD1	-	TRBJ2-3	TRBV10-3	CAISPLTGASTDTQYF
-	-	TRBJ2-7	TRBV25-1	CASSEGHSYEQYF
TRBD2	-	TRBJ2-3	TRBV5-1	CASSFGLAGGGTSTDTQYF
-	few	TRBJ1-2	TRBV3-1/TRBV3-2	CASSLSVANRDYGYTF
TRBD2	-	TRBJ2-1	TRBV7-9	CASSLISGGNNEQFF
-	-	TRBJ1-5	TRBV24-1	CATSFRGARPQHF
-	-	TRBJ2-2	TRBV3-1/TRBV3-2	CRLGRAGELFF
-	-	TRBJ1-5	TRBV19	CASSIEEGGSNQPQHF
-	few	TRBJ1-5	TRBV2	CASSGTVTSNQPQHF
TRBD1	-	TRBJ1-3	TRBV3-1/TRBV3-2	CASSRRQGENTIYF
-	few	TRBJ2-3	TRBV5-4	CASSLVQHSTDTQYF
TRBD1	-	TRBJ2-7	TRBV27	CASSGLRGRPQGQYF
-	-	TRBJ1-1	TRBV6-2/TRBV6-3	CASSDSSGGNTEAFF
TRBD1	-	TRBJ2-4	TRBV2	CASNDGTGVNIQYF
TRBD1	-	TRBJ2-6	TRBV18	CASSPLPRDRLFSGANVLTF
-	-	TRBJ1-2	TRBV7-2	CASSLGWQGTYGYTF